A single sample is the source of the 15 T cell receptor beta chains below, sequenced in a study of tissue T cells after allogeneic stem cell transplantation. Produced via immunoSEQ multiplex PCR; TCRdb's table is partial and in-frame only. The table lists around 51,000 clones, approximately 70% of them singletons. Sequences were obtained from sorted cells pooled from one or two spleens. These receptors were taken from a pool of C57BL/6 mice in good health.

Remarks on this clone: The listed genes are named as in mouse. The read ends 1 residue early relative to the CDR3; the germline J gene fills the gap. The chain links TRBV31 to TRBJ2-4, with 11 nucleotides matching TRBD2. V trimming: 1 base; J trimming: 2 bases; junction bases outside the gene matches: 5. CDR1 and CDR2 from the germline V gene are GKSSPN and SITVG. The CDR3 has 16 residues. CDR3 DNA, as far as it was read: TGTGCCTGGAGTCCCGGGACTGGGGGCCTTCAAAACACCTTGTAC. Translated: CAWSPGTGGLQNTLY. The CDR3 in its entirety is CAWSPGTGGLQNTLYF.

This clone was seen once. The gene names given are mouse names. The read halts 1 residue ahead of the CDR3 end, with the missing end drawn from the germline J gene. The chain employs TRBV15 and TRBJ2-3; 7 bases align to TRBD2. Per the germline V gene, CDR1 is SGHND and CDR2 is FRSKSL. With 5 bases clipped from V and 3 bases from J, the junction kept 2 bases outside the gene matches. The CDR3 is 13 amino acids. CDR3 bases read: TGTGCCAGCAGTCCGGGACTGGCAGAAACGCTGTAT. This gives the protein CASSPGLAETLY. The whole CDR3 sequence reads CASSPGLAETLYF.

Points on this clone: An end of the junction does not agree with germline; a read error may underlie this. The genes and germline here are from mouse. The read terminates 1 residue ahead of where the CDR3 ends, so the germline J gene completes it. This sample also contains other DNA sequences that code for the same CDR3. V usage is TRBV19 and J usage is TRBJ2-7, with 12 bases fitting TRBD2. Germline loops: CDR1 FNHDT, CDR2 SITEND (reference sequence). The CDR3 consists of 15 residues. This chain's CDR3 is CASSRTGGVSYEQYF. Partial CDR3 DNA: TGCGCCAGCAGCAGGACTGGGGGGGTCTCCTATGAACAGTAC.

As for this clone: Gene names refer to mouse genes. Other DNA sequences of this sample code for an identical CDR3. The part of the CDR3 DNA that was read is TGTGCCAGCAGTCTGGGGAACACCGGGCAGCTCTAC. Translation gives CASSLGNTGQLY. Given in full, the CDR3 is CASSLGNTGQLYF. V usage is TRBV26 and J usage is TRBJ2-2; D is undetermined. The CDR3 extends 1 residue past the end of the read, so its final part is completed from the germline J gene. Trimming removed 2 bases from V and 2 bases from J, with 3 bases in between. The CDR3 consists of 13 residues. Germline lookup yields CDR1 KGHPV and CDR2 FQNQEV (reference sequence).

Details on this clone: The genes are named according to mouse. Sequencing ends 1 residue short of the CDR3 end; the germline J gene provides the rest. The chain is built from TRBV20 and TRBJ2-1; D possibly corresponds to TRBD2 (6 bases). The V gene lost 3 bases and the J gene lost 3 bases, with 9 bases spanning the gap. The CDR3 extends over 13 amino acids. Germline V gene data show CDR1 as GFQATS and CDR2 as STVNSAI. CDR3 in amino acids: CGASLGFYAEQFF. CDR3 bases read: TGTGGTGCTAGCCTGGGGTTCTATGCTGAGCAGTTC.

As to this clone: Gene names and germline refer to mouse. The DNA read from the CDR3 is TGTGCCAGCAGTTTGGGGACATCAAACACAGAAGTCTTC. This codes for CASSLGTSNTEVF. The entire CDR3 reads CASSLGTSNTEVFF. The V call is TRBV15, the J call TRBJ1-1; maybe TRBD1 (6 bases). The CDR3 is cut off 1 residue early in the read; its end comes from the germline J gene. V dropped 3 bases and J dropped 0 bases, with 8 bases sitting between them. This CDR3 comprises 14 residues. The germline V gene encodes CDR1 SGHND and CDR2 FRSKSL.

About this clone: Gene names and germline match the mouse. Coverage ceases 1 residue before the CDR3 finishes, and the germline J gene fills in the end. This chain connects TRBV20 to TRBJ1-3; no clear D gene. CDR1 GFQATS and CDR2 STVNSAI come from the germline V gene. The CDR3 is made up of 13 amino acids. V gave up 1 base and J gave up 0 bases, with 4 bases separating them. CDR3 loop: CGARGYSGNTLYF. The DNA read from the CDR3 is TGTGGTGCTAGGGGTTATTCTGGAAATACGCTCTAT.

Concerning this clone itself: Gene names and germline match the mouse. The read terminates 1 residue before the CDR3 end, so the remaining end is supplied by the germline J gene. This chain uses TRBV3 with TRBJ2-4; D is perhaps TRBD2 (5 bases). CDR3 length: 14 amino acids. V gave up 2 bases and J gave up 2 bases, with 8 bases separating them. In germline, CDR1 is SNHLY, CDR2 FYNGKV (reference sequence). CDR3 protein: CASSLFGDQNTLYF. The part of the CDR3 DNA that was read is TGTGCCAGCAGCTTATTTGGGGATCAAAACACCTTGTAC.

In regard to this clone: Gene labels here are mouse ones. The read terminates 1 residue before the CDR3 end, so the remaining end is supplied by the germline J gene. The chain couples TRBV20 to TRBJ1-1; D is uncertain. V lost 2 bases and J 1 base, leaving 5 bases between the germline ends. The CDR3 is 12 amino acids. Germline loops: CDR1 GFQATS, CDR2 STVNSAI. The CDR3 spells CGARSRNTEVFF. Partial CDR3 DNA: TGTGGTGCTAGGTCCCGAAACACAGAAGTCTTC.

Only a few counts were recorded for this clone. Mouse names are used for the genes. Coverage ceases 1 residue before the CDR3 finishes, and the germline J gene fills in the end. The chain has TRBV29 and TRBJ2-7, with D maybe TRBD1 (6 bases). V shed 2 bases and J shed 0 bases, with 8 bases lying between them. Germline V gives CDR1 MSHET, CDR2 SYDVDS. The CDR3 totals 14 residues. CDR3: CASSLPGVSYEQYF. The covered CDR3 bases are TGTGCTAGCAGTTTACCAGGGGTCTCCTATGAACAGTAC.

In the case of this clone: Gene names and germline refer to mouse. Read sequence stops 1 residue before the CDR3 end, and the germline J gene provides the missing end. The rearrangement links TRBV16 to TRBJ2-1; D is uncertain. Deletions cut 2 bases from V and 5 bases from J, with 1 base between. This CDR3 is built from 11 residues. The germline V gene encodes CDR1 SGHSA and CDR2 FRNQAP. The CDR3 protein is CASSLNAEQFF. The DNA read from the CDR3 is TGTGCAAGCAGCTTAAATGCTGAGCAGTTC.

As concerns this clone: The genes are named according to mouse. The read stops 1 residue short of the end of the CDR3; the missing end is completed from the germline J gene. The chain recombines TRBV1 with TRBJ1-1; a possible D gene is TRBD1 (6 bases). The CDR3 covers 14 residues. Germline-derived CDR1 and CDR2 are NSQYPW and LRSPGD (reference sequence). Trimming took 3 bases from V and 1 from J, leaving 9 bases between them. Here the CDR3 reads CTCSAPRGNTEVFF. Partial CDR3 DNA: TGCACCTGCAGTGCCCCCAGGGGGAACACAGAAGTCTTC.

This clone was detected a few times. The genes are named according to mouse. The CDR3 end lies 1 residue beyond the end of the read and is filled in from the germline J gene. This chain links TRBV13-1 with TRBJ2-7; D remains ambiguous. CDR3 length: 12 amino acids. Looked up from germline, CDR1 is NSHNY and CDR2 is SYGAGN. The germline V and J ends were trimmed by 1 base and 4 bases, with 6 bases remaining between them. The DNA read from the CDR3 is TGTGCCAGCAGTGATCGAAAATATGAACAGTAC. Its protein is CASSDRKYEQY. The entire CDR3 protein reads CASSDRKYEQYF.

As to this clone: Mouse names are used for the genes. The read terminates 1 residue ahead of where the CDR3 ends, so the germline J gene completes it. The V and J genes are TRBV5 and TRBJ2-7; 11 bases match TRBD2. Trimming at V came to 4 bases and at J to 3 bases, leaving 2 bases not matched to a gene. Germline V gene lookup returns CDR1 LGHNA and CDR2 YNLKQL (reference sequence). The CDR3 runs 14 residues. The CDR3 DNA, read in part, is TGTGCCAGCAGCCCGGACTGGGGGGACTATGAACAGTAC. Protein sequence: CASSPDWGDYEQY. The entire CDR3 sequence reads CASSPDWGDYEQYF.

In regard to this clone: Any gene name here is a mouse gene name. The sequence runs out 1 residue before the end of the CDR3; the remainder is reconstructed from the germline J gene. V and J are TRBV13-2 and TRBJ2-7; D is ambiguous. This CDR3 spans 13 amino acids. V dropped 2 bases and J dropped 2 bases, with 8 bases sitting between them. Per germline, CDR1 NNHNN and CDR2 SYGAGS (reference sequence). The CDR3 DNA, read in part, is TGTGCCAGCGGTGAGCCTGACACCTATGAACAGTAC. It yields the protein CASGEPDTYEQY. The whole CDR3 protein is CASGEPDTYEQYF.